This section outlines one TCR beta chain sequence together with its context. Its target antigen remains unknown. It has no much larger one-base neighbor in the sample; base qualities were not kept. Donors were about 36 systemically healthy Caucasian individuals from Russia aged roughly 6 to 95 years. Each donor gave 8 to 10 milliliters of peripheral blood, drawn into EDTA-treated Vacutainer tubes. Ficoll-Paque density-gradient centrifugation was used to isolate PBMCs, with at least 7 million obtained per sample. Total RNA, at least 5.5 micrograms per sample, was extracted from PBMCs with Trizol reagent. Naive CD45RAhigh/CD27high T cell percentages were measured by flow cytometry on a PBMC aliquot from every donor. The data belong to a study of blood T cells in healthy people across ages (dated by TCRdb to between 2015 and 2017). Regarding the complete study: In model experiments, template switching captured roughly one uniquely barcoded TCR beta cDNA molecule for every two T cells. Using deep sequencing normalized with unique cDNA molecular identifiers, the study measured how TCR beta repertoire diversity changes with age. The donors were divided into four age groups: young (average approximately 17 years), middle-aged (approximately 41), aged (about 60) and long-lived (about 90). Donors of different ages were randomly distributed across sequencing lanes to avoid experimental bias. The study analyzed two additional independent replicas of 1 million unique cDNA reads from the same blood draw for two donors, one aged 18 to 29 and one aged 80 or older.

Overall study outcomes, separate from this receptor: Bulk unsorted PBMC profiling prevented conclusive comparison of naive and antigen-experienced compartments. Observed TCR beta diversity per million T cells fell roughly linearly with age, and a significant reduction was already apparent by age roughly 40. Compared with the aged group, the long-lived group had more naive CD4+ T cells, fewer expanded clones and increased TCR diversity, suggesting age selection. A strong correlation was found between observed TCR beta diversity and the percentage of naive T cells measured by flow cytometry. Because donor CMV infection status was unknown, age-related changes in expanded clonotypes were potentially confounded. Estimates of total diversity from one million sequenced T cells were regarded as lower bounds and underestimates.

Deletion took 5 bases off V and 3 bases off J, with a span of 13 bases between the germline ends. From the cysteine up to the phenylalanine, the CDR3 has a length of 14 residues. The only DNA kept is the CDR3, 42 bases in frame from the first base. Libraries were constructed by 5' RACE. The reads were generated on an Illumina HiSeq 2500. A second roughly 7 to 11 cycle PCR used a sample-barcoded 5' primer and a J-beta primer mix. Each TCR beta cDNA molecule received a unique molecular identifier from a template-switch 5' adaptor carrying 12 random nucleotides. Each sample yielded at least 3 million CDR3-containing paired-end reads. First-strand cDNA was synthesized from all RNA with the Mint cDNA synthesis kit, primed by a TRBC-specific oligonucleotide. Following uracil-DNA glycosylase treatment, a first 18-cycle PCR with universal primers M1SS and BC2_uni_R was performed on all cDNA. On the study's bioinformatics: Each sample was normalized by randomly selecting 1 million high-quality reads, each carrying a distinct molecular identifier. Instead of being binned into consensus sequences, reads that shared molecular identifiers were thrown out. MiTCR, run with a Q25 quality threshold and the strictest error-elimination algorithm, handled CDR3 identification, clonotype clustering and error correction. A nonparametric unseen species model with Euler transformation was used to estimate lower-bound total TCR beta diversity. TCRdb reanalyzed the raw reads on its own, using fastp at Q25 for trimming and MiXCR for clone calling, and kept in-frame beta chains. Every distinct CDR3 protein forms one entry, paired with its most common genes and DNA. It is TCRdb's table, rather than the study itself, that gives the V and J calls and clone size. The sample profile shows under 750,000 distinct CDR3 sequences; more than 45% of them were found once. The ten largest clones take up around 23% of the sample.

The TCR originated in an elderly man in good health. Recombination joined TRBV12-3 or TRBV12-4 with TRBJ2-5; TRBD1 is possibly the D segment (6 matching bases). Material for sequencing was blood. The bases read TGTGCCAGCAGTCCTACCAGGGGAAAAGAGACCCAGTACTTC. Its protein reads: CASSPTRGKETQYF.